This entry features one TCR beta chain sequence. The read comes to an end 3 residues before the CDR3 does, leaving the germline J gene to fill in the end. This specimen comes from a study of T cells in women clearing cervical HPV infection. MY09/MY11 PCR detected cervical HPV DNA; dot-blot assigned genotypes. The repertoire was sequenced with immunoSEQ multiplex PCR; TCRdb's copy has only in-frame clones and lacks some. The sample table sets out tens of thousands of clones. This CDR3 is built from 15 residues. Germline CDR1 is DFQATT and CDR2 is SNEGSKA (reference sequence). J lost 0 bases, V lost 3 bases, and 5 bases had no gene match.

The sequencing sample was made of blood buffy coat. The origin of this receptor is a woman between 18 and 70 years old with a cervical HPV16 infection that either progressed to CIN3+ or cleared (not recorded which). J is TRBJ2-3 and V is TRBV20-1, with TRBD2 matching 8 bases. The sequenced CDR3 bases are TGCAGTGCTAGGGGCGGGAGGACTAGCACAGATACG. Protein sequence: CSARGGRTSTDT. The full CDR3 protein reads CSARGGRTSTDTQYF.